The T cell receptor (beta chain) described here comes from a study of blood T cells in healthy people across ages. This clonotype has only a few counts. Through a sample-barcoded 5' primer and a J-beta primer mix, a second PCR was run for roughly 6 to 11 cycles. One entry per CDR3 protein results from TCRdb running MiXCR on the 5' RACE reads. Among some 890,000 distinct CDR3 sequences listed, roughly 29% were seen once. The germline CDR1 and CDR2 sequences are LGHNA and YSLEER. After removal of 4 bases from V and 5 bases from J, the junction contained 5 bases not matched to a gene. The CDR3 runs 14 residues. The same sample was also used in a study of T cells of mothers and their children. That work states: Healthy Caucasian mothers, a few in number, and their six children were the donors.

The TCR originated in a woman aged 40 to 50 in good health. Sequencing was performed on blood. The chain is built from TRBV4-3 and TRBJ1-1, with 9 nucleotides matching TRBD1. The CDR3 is CASSLGQGPTEAFF. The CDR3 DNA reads TGCGCCAGCAGCCTGGGACAGGGACCAACTGAAGCTTTCTTT.